This TCR beta chain is drawn from a study of blood T cell repertoires in COVID-19. About the study: The study drew acute and convalescent COVID-19 samples from the United States, Italy and Spain.

Data came from immunoSEQ multiplex PCR; TCRdb stores just in-frame clones and leaves some out. The sample holds about 300,000 clones, 70% to 90% seen once. Germline CDR1 and CDR2: SGHRS and YFSETQ. The CDR3 totals 15 residues. The ends were cut back, 4 bases at V and 2 bases at J, with 13 bases in the middle. The V call is TRBV5-1, the J call TRBJ1-5, with D maybe TRBD1 (5 bases). Sequenced material: peripheral blood. This clonotype was obtained from a man aged 65 to 85 with acute or convalescent COVID-19. CDR3 DNA sequence: TGCGCCAGCAGCCCCGACCCGGGGGGCAATCAGCCCCAGCATTTT. Translated, it gives CASSPDPGGNQPQHF.